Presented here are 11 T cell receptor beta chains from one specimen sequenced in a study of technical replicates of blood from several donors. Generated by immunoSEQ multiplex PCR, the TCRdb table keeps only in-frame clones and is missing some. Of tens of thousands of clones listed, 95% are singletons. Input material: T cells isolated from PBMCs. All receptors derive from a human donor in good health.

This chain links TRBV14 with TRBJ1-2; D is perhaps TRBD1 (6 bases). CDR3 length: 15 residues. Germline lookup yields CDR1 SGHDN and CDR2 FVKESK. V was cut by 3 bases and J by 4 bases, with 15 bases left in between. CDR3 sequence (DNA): TGTGCCAGCAGCCACCTTGAGACAGGATTCTATGGCTACACCTTC. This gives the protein CASSHLETGFYGYTF.

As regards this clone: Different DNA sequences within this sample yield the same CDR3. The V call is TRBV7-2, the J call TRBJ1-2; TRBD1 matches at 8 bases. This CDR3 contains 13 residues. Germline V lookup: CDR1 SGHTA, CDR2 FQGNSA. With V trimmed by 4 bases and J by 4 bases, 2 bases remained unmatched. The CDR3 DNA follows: TGTGCCAGCAGCTCCGGACAGGGCTATGGCTACACCTTC. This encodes CASSSGQGYGYTF.

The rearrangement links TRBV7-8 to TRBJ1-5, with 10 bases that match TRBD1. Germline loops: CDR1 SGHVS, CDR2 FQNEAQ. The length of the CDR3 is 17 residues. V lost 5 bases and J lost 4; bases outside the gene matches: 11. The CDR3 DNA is TGTGCCAGCAGCCGTCTGCCCGTGGGACAGGGGAATCAGCCCCAGCATTTT. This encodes CASSRLPVGQGNQPQHF.

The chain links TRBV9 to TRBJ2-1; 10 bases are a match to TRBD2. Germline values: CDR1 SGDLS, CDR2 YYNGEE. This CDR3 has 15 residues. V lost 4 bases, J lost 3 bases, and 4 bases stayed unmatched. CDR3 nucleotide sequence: TGTGCCAGCAGCTTGAGCGGGAGGGACTACAATGAGCAGTTCTTC. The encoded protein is CASSLSGRDYNEQFF.

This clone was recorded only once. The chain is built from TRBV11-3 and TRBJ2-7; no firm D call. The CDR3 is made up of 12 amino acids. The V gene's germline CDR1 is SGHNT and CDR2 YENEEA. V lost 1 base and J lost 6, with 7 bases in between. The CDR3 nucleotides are TGTGCCAGCAGCTTAGGTGGTAGCGAGCAGTACTTC. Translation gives CASSLGGSEQYF. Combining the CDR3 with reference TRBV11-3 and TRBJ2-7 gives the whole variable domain EAGVVQSPRYKIIEKKQPVAFWCNPISGHNTLYWYLQNLGQGPELLIRYENEEAVDDSQLPKDRFSAERLKGVDSTLKIQPAELGDSAVYLCASSLGGSEQYFGPGTRLTVT.

The CDR3: CASSRDSYNEQFF. Written as DNA, the CDR3 is TGTGCCAGCTCCCGCGACTCGTACAATGAGCAGTTCTTC. This chain connects TRBV6-5 to TRBJ2-1; D gene ambiguous. Trimming stripped 8 bases from V and 4 bases from J, with 12 bases between. CDR3 length equals 13 residues. Germline CDR1 MNHEY, CDR2 SVGAGI.

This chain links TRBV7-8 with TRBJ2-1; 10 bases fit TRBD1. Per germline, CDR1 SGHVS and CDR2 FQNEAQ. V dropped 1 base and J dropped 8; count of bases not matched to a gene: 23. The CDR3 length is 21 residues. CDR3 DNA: TGTGCCAGCAGCTTAGTAAAGGACAGGGGGTCAGCGGGACGACATATGCATGAGCAGTTCTTC. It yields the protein CASSLVKDRGSAGRHMHEQFF.

Here the CDR3 reads CASSLSAGYGYTF. The CDR3 region has the DNA TGTGCCAGCAGCTTATCGGCAGGCTATGGCTACACCTTC. This sequence joins TRBV7-9 and TRBJ1-2; D gene unclear. The CDR3 has 13 amino acids. CDR1 is SEHNR and CDR2 is FQNEAQ in the germline V gene (reference sequence). The V end was cut by 2 bases, the J end by 4 bases, with 8 bases between.

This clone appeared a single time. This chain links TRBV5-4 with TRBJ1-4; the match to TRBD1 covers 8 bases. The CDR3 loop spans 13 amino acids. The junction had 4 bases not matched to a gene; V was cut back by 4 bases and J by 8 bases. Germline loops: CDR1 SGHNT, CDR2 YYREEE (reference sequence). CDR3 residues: CASSTQGDEKLFF. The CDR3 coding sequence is TGTGCCAGCAGCACACAGGGGGACGAAAAACTGTTTTTT.

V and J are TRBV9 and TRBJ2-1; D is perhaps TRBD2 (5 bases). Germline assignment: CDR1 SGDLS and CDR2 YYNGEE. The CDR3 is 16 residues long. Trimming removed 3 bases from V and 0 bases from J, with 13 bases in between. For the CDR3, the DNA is TGTGCCAGCAGCGCAAGTCCGGGGAGCTCCTACAATGAGCAGTTCTTC. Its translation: CASSASPGSSYNEQFF.

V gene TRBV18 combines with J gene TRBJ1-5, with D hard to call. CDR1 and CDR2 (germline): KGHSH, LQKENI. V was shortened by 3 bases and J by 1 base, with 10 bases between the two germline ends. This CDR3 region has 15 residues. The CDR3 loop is CASSPYSLSNQPQHF. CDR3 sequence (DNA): TGTGCCAGCTCACCCTACAGTTTAAGCAATCAGCCCCAGCATTTT.